The source of this TCR beta chain is a study of blood T cell repertoires in COVID-19. The CDR3 is 14 amino acids. Germline-derived CDR1 and CDR2 are SGHRS and YFSETQ. The junction had 4 bases not matched to a gene; V was cut back by 4 bases and J by 4 bases. TCRdb's copy holds only in-frame clones and misses some; the assay was immunoSEQ multiplex PCR. The sample yields 300,000 to 400,000 clones, 90% to 95% seen once. The chain carries TRBV5-1 and TRBJ2-3, with TRBD1 matching 9 bases. This sequence was found in a woman between 18 and 29 years old who had recovered from COVID-19. Material: peripheral blood. CDR3: CASSLGTGPDTQYF. CDR3 sequence (DNA): TGCGCCAGCAGCCTGGGGACAGGGCCAGATACGCAGTATTTT.